These 29 T cell receptor beta chains originate from one sample sequenced in a study of shared clonotypes between healthy human individuals (dated by TCRdb to the early 2020s). The library was built by means of the immunoSEQ multiplex PCR assay. TCRdb obtained this table from immuneACCESS and retained in-frame rearrangements with V and J assigned. These tables miss some clones; where compared with another copy, unresolved V genes account for less than half of the shortfall, and the remainder is unexplained. Present in this sample are around 1,000,000 clones, approximately 80% of which were seen just once. 0.7% to 0.95% of the sample is taken by the ten largest. Sequenced: memory CD4+ T cells from PBMCs. The meaning of the sample's cell subset or site label: CD45RA-negative fraction. Every receptor here comes from a man aged 18 to 29 in good health. Some clones in this sample may be carry-over from other donors' samples.

This clone was observed a single time. The rearrangement joins TRBV6-1 to TRBJ2-2; 7 positions match TRBD2. The germline V gene encodes CDR1 MNHNS and CDR2 SASEGT. The CDR3 consists of 14 residues. Germline trimming cut 6 bases from V and 3 bases from J; bases unmatched to any gene: 4. The CDR3 loop reads CASRGGSDTGELFF. The CDR3 DNA reads as TGTGCCAGCAGGGGAGGGTCGGACACCGGGGAGCTGTTTTTT.

This clone showed up just a few times. The gene calls are TRBV11-2 and TRBJ1-1, with 9 bases lining up with TRBD1. Germline V gene lookup returns CDR1 SGHAT and CDR2 FQNNGV. The CDR3 is 15 amino acids. V was pared by 4 bases and J by 5 bases, with 8 bases of the junction left unmatched. The CDR3 is CASSSFRDRDTEAFF. CDR3 bases: TGTGCCAGCAGCTCCTTCCGGGACAGGGATACTGAAGCTTTCTTT. Looking up the rest from reference TRBV11-2 and TRBJ1-1 gives the full variable domain: EAGVAQSPRYKIIEKRQSVAFWCNPISGHATLYWYQQILGQGPKLLIQFQNNGVVDDSQLPKDRFSAERLKGVDSTLKIQPAKLEDSAVYLCASSSFRDRDTEAFFGQGTRLTVV.

This chain connects TRBV5-1 to TRBJ2-5, with 7 bases lining up with TRBD1. CDR3 size: 13 residues. The J segment lost 6 bases and the V segment lost 2 bases, leaving 4 bases of the junction unmatched. Per germline, CDR1 SGHRS and CDR2 YFSETQ. The CDR3 here is CASSFTGDKTQYF. The CDR3 bases are TGCGCCAGCAGCTTCACAGGGGACAAGACCCAGTACTTC. Using reference TRBV5-1 and TRBJ2-5 for the parts outside the CDR3, the full variable domain is KAGVTQTPRYLIKTRGQQVTLSCSPISGHRSVSWYQQTPGQGLQFLFEYFSETQRNKGNFPGRFSGRQFSNSRSEMNVSTLELGDSALYLCASSFTGDKTQYFGPGTRLLVL.

V gene TRBV4-2 combines with J gene TRBJ2-7; D unresolved. The germline V gene has CDR1 LGHNA and CDR2 YNFKEQ. The V and J ends lost 0 bases and 2 bases respectively, with 8 bases between them. The CDR3 is 14 amino acids. In DNA form, the CDR3 reads TGTGCCAGCAGCCAAGATTATGGGCCCTACGAGCAGTACTTC. Amino acid sequence: CASSQDYGPYEQYF.

The rearrangement joins TRBV7-9 to TRBJ2-1; 7 bases are shared with TRBD1. CDR1 is SEHNR and CDR2 is FQNEAQ in the germline V gene (reference sequence). CDR3 length: 17 residues. V gave up 0 bases and J gave up 0 bases; unmatched junction bases: 5. The CDR3 here is CASSLALGQSSYNEQFF. The CDR3 bases are TGTGCCAGCAGCTTAGCGTTGGGACAGAGCTCCTACAATGAGCAGTTCTTC.

V is TRBV28 and J is TRBJ1-5, with 7 nucleotides matching TRBD1. CDR3 length equals 14 residues. The V gene end was trimmed by 6 bases and the J gene end by 5 bases; junction bases not matched to a gene: 7. The germline CDR1 and CDR2 sequences are MDHEN and SYDVKM. The DNA of the CDR3 is TGTGCCAGCAGCTCAGGGGACAGCTATCAGCCCCAGCATTTT. Translation gives CASSSGDSYQPQHF.

The rearrangement links TRBV5-1 to TRBJ2-7, with D perhaps assigned TRBD1 or TRBD2 (7 bases each). Germline V lookup: CDR1 SGHRS, CDR2 YFSETQ. V lost 5 bases and J lost 12, with 18 bases in between. The CDR3 is made up of 12 amino acids. CDR3 protein: CASRQDREGRYF. The DNA for the CDR3 is TGCGCCAGCAGACAAGACAGGGAGGGGCGGTACTTC. The whole variable domain, remainder taken from reference TRBV5-1 and TRBJ2-7, is KAGVTQTPRYLIKTRGQQVTLSCSPISGHRSVSWYQQTPGQGLQFLFEYFSETQRNKGNFPGRFSGRQFSNSRSEMNVSTLELGDSALYLCASRQDREGRYFGPGTRLTVT.

This clone was recorded a few times. CDR3 sequence (DNA): TGCAGCGTTGTGGAACAGGCCAATCAGCCCCAGCATTTT. It encodes CSVVEQANQPQHF. The gene calls are TRBV29-1 and TRBJ1-5; TRBD1 might be the D (5 bases). The V and J ends lost 4 bases and 3 bases respectively, with 10 bases between them. CDR3 length: 13 amino acids. Per the germline V gene, CDR1 is SQVTM and CDR2 is ANQGSEA.

The V and J genes are TRBV28 and TRBJ1-2; D is perhaps TRBD1 (6 bases). The CDR3 loop spans 16 amino acids. The germline V gene encodes CDR1 MDHEN and CDR2 SYDVKM. V was shortened by 5 bases and J by 1 base, with 17 bases between the two germline ends. The DNA for the CDR3 is TGTGCCAGCAGTGATCCGAGGGGGGGCGGTAACTATGGCTACACCTTC. This gives the protein CASSDPRGGGNYGYTF.

As to this clone: This sample includes further DNA sequences coding for the same CDR3. The chain has TRBV18 and TRBJ2-5; D is undetermined. Trimming removed 3 bases from V and 2 bases from J, with 7 bases in between. The CDR3 runs 13 residues. Germline V gene data show CDR1 as KGHSH and CDR2 as LQKENI. CDR3 sequence: CASSPQPQETQYF. In nucleotides, the CDR3 is TGTGCCAGCTCACCCCAACCACAAGAGACCCAGTACTTC.

Comment on this clone: Distinct nucleotide sequences in the sample also encode this CDR3. The rearrangement links TRBV5-5 to TRBJ2-7, with 10 bases fitting TRBD1. The CDR3 covers 14 residues. The germline CDR1 and CDR2 sequences are SGHKS and YYEKEE (reference sequence). With V trimmed by 1 base and J by 3 bases, 1 base remained unmatched. CDR3 loop: CASSLRDRGYEQYF. As DNA, the CDR3 is TGTGCCAGCAGCTTGCGGGACAGGGGCTACGAGCAGTACTTC.

The J gene is TRBJ2-5, the V gene TRBV6-1; 11 nucleotides align to TRBD2. After removal of 7 bases from V and 7 bases from J, the junction contained 8 bases not matched to a gene. Germline CDR1 and CDR2: MNHNS and SASEGT. The CDR3 contains 14 residues. CDR3 protein: CASKGVAGGGTQYF. DNA for the CDR3: TGTGCCAGCAAAGGGGTAGCGGGAGGGGGGACCCAGTACTTC.

This clone was seen only a few times. The genes are TRBV19 and TRBJ1-1; TRBD1 matches 7 bases. V gave up 5 bases and J gave up 1 base; unmatched junction bases: 4. Per germline, CDR1 LNHDA and CDR2 SQIVND (reference sequence). The CDR3 is 14 residues long. The CDR3 DNA is TGTGCCAGTAGTCAGGGGGGAGGGAACACTGAAGCTTTCTTT. Translation gives CASSQGGGNTEAFF.

The rearrangement links TRBV5-4 to TRBJ2-5; 8 positions agree with TRBD1. CDR3 size: 15 residues. Germline CDR1 and CDR2: SGHNT and YYREEE (reference sequence). V lost 6 bases, J lost 5 bases, and 12 bases stayed unmatched. In DNA form, the CDR3 reads TGTGCCAGCAACTACGGACAGGGCGTCGGGGAGACCCAGTACTTC. Translation gives CASNYGQGVGETQYF.

The chain links TRBV10-1 to TRBJ2-1, with D maybe TRBD2 (8 bases). This CDR3 is 16 amino acids long. Trimming took 5 bases from V and 5 from J, leaving 19 bases between them. Germline CDR1 WNHNN, CDR2 SYGVQD (reference sequence). The CDR3 nucleotides are TGCGCCAGCAGTCCCCGGGAGGGGGCGCGAGACAATGAGCAGTTCTTC. Encoded protein: CASSPREGARDNEQFF.

The chain joins TRBV30 to TRBJ1-6; D is unresolved. V lost 5 bases, J lost 11 bases, and 10 bases lay in between. Germline assignment: CDR1 GTSNPN and CDR2 SVGIG (reference sequence). The CDR3 is 11 amino acids. CDR3 loop: CAWVSTAPLHF. CDR3 in DNA: TGTGCCTGGGTGAGTACGGCACCCCTCCACTTT.

This chain connects TRBV10-3 to TRBJ2-1; 7 bases fit TRBD2. This CDR3 spans 15 amino acids. Germline CDR1 and CDR2: ENHRY and SYGVKD. The V segment lost 5 bases and the J segment 0 bases; nucleotides outside the gene matches: 4. The DNA for the CDR3 is TGTGCCATCAGTTGGGGCGGGAGCTCCTACAATGAGCAGTTCTTC. This gives the protein CAISWGGSSYNEQFF.

J is TRBJ1-5 and V is TRBV28; D is undetermined. There are 13 residues in the CDR3. Trimming took off 7 bases at V and 6 bases at J, with 13 bases between the two ends. The germline V gene has CDR1 MDHEN and CDR2 SYDVKM. The CDR3 region is CASNPPSGQPQHF. In DNA form, the CDR3 reads TGTGCCAGCAACCCTCCGTCGGGTCAGCCCCAGCATTTT.

This sequence joins TRBV6-1 and TRBJ2-7; a possible D gene is TRBD1 (5 bases). This CDR3 contains 15 residues. The germline V gene has CDR1 MNHNS and CDR2 SASEGT. V lost 6 bases and J 0 bases, leaving 15 bases between the germline ends. CDR3 sequence (DNA): TGTGCCAGCAGAAGTGCGCGACAGAGCTCCTACGAGCAGTACTTC. This sequence encodes CASRSARQSSYEQYF.

The J gene is TRBJ2-2, the V gene TRBV19, with D possibly being TRBD2 (6 bases). The CDR3 length is 14 residues. CDR1 is LNHDA, CDR2 SQIVND, per germline (reference sequence). V was pared by 5 bases and J by 6 bases, with 13 bases between. The CDR3 DNA sequence: TGTGCCAGTAGTGTACTAGCTACCGCCGGGGAGCTGTTTTTT. This translates into CASSVLATAGELFF.

The DNA for the CDR3 is TGTGCCAGCAGAGAGGGCCTGGACACTGAAGCTTTCTTT. Its protein is CASREGLDTEAFF. The chain uses TRBV28 and TRBJ1-1; no firm D call. V was clipped by 6 bases and J by 3 bases, with 11 bases between them. The length of the CDR3 is 13 residues. Germline CDR1 is MDHEN and CDR2 is SYDVKM.

The genes are TRBV4-2 and TRBJ2-1; D may match TRBD1 or TRBD2 (5 bases each). This CDR3 has 18 residues. V lost 0 bases, J lost 0 bases, and 15 bases lay in between. Looked up from germline, CDR1 is LGHNA and CDR2 is YNFKEQ. The CDR3 DNA is TGTGCCAGCAGCCAAGATTATCCCGGGACGAGCTCCTACAATGAGCAGTTCTTC. It encodes CASSQDYPGTSSYNEQFF.

This rearrangement joins TRBV4-1 to TRBJ2-5; the D is unclear. Per germline, CDR1 MGHRA and CDR2 YSYEKL. Trimming left V 4 bases short and J 2 bases short, with 14 bases between. The CDR3 runs to 15 residues. This CDR3 reads CASSLRVSLQETQYF. CDR3 coding DNA: TGCGCCAGCAGCCTAAGAGTGAGCTTACAAGAGACCCAGTACTTC.

This clone was seen a handful of times. This chain uses TRBV9 with TRBJ2-5; D tentatively fits TRBD1 or TRBD2 (5 bases each). The CDR3 spans 13 residues. Looked up from germline, CDR1 is SGDLS and CDR2 is YYNGEE. Trimming stripped 10 bases from V and 4 bases from J, with 17 bases between. The CDR3 loop reads CAPKGTLRETQYF. In DNA form, the CDR3 reads TGTGCCCCAAAGGGGACGCTTCGAGAGACCCAGTACTTC.

This clone was counted a few times. The chain uses TRBV19 and TRBJ1-4, with TRBD1 matching 8 bases. The junction had 8 bases not matched to a gene; V was cut back by 7 bases and J by 7 bases. Germline V lookup: CDR1 LNHDA, CDR2 SQIVND (reference sequence). The CDR3 has 14 amino acids. The chain's CDR3 is CASNPGQESEKLFF. CDR3 in DNA: TGTGCCAGTAACCCGGGACAGGAGTCTGAAAAACTGTTTTTT.

The rearrangement joins TRBV4-3 to TRBJ2-4; 14 nucleotides align to TRBD2. V was pared by 4 bases and J by 0 bases, with 5 bases of the junction left unmatched. The germline V gene has CDR1 LGHNA and CDR2 YSLEER. CDR3 length: 18 residues. The CDR3 loop reads CASSPEGTSGRAKNIQYF. CDR3 DNA: TGCGCCAGCAGCCCCGAGGGGACTAGCGGGAGAGCCAAAAACATTCAGTACTTC.

The chain uses TRBV19 and TRBJ2-7, with D uncertain. This CDR3 region has 13 residues. V was cut by 3 bases and J by 5 bases, with 11 bases left in between. The germline V gene has CDR1 LNHDA and CDR2 SQIVND (reference sequence). This chain's CDR3 is CASSMTARNEQYF. CDR3 DNA: TGTGCCAGTAGTATGACGGCCCGCAACGAGCAGTACTTC.

The chain uses TRBV15 and TRBJ1-4, with 8 bases identical to TRBD1. After removal of 5 bases from V and 8 bases from J, the junction contained 10 bases not matched to a gene. The CDR3 totals 15 residues. The germline V gene has CDR1 LNHNV and CDR2 YYDKDF (reference sequence). The CDR3 loop is CATSGMGTGNEKLFF. As DNA, the CDR3 is TGTGCCACCAGCGGAATGGGGACAGGAAACGAAAAACTGTTTTTT.

The chain is built from TRBV5-1 and TRBJ2-3, with a tentative D call TRBD2 (6 bases). Germline V lookup: CDR1 SGHRS, CDR2 YFSETQ. V lost 7 bases and J lost 2, with 14 bases in between. There are 14 residues in the CDR3. CDR3 sequence (DNA): TGCGCCAGCGAATGGGGGGATCACACAGATACGCAGTATTTT. Translation: CASEWGDHTDTQYF.